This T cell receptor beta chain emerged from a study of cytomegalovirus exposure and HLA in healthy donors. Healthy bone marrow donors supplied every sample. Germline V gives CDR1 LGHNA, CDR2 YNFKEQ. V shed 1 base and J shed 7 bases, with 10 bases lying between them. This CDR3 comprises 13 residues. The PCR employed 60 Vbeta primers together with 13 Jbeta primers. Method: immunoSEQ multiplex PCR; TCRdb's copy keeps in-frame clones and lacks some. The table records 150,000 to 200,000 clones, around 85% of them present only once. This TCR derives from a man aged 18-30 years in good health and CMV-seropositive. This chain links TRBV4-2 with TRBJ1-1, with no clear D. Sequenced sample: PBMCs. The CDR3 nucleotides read TGTGCCAGCAGCCAAGGTAACGAGTATGAAGCTTTCTTT. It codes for CASSQGNEYEAFF.